The T cell receptor beta chain under discussion was sequenced for a study of T cells after yellow fever vaccination. From the 5' RACE reads, TCRdb called clonotypes with MiXCR, one entry per CDR3 protein. The sample has about 320,000 distinct CDR3 sequences; approximately 4.5% are singletons. The germline CDR1 and CDR2 sequences are MDHEN and SYDVKM. This CDR3 contains 13 residues. Trimming removed 5 bases from V and 11 bases from J, with 13 bases in between. This clonotype was recorded many times. Antigen: not known. Study-wide findings and caveats: Clonotype sharing between CD4 and CD8 compartments was small. A large majority of primary-vaccination clones showed up again after the booster (about 96% CD4, approximately 90% CD8). Abundant clonotypes (contaminants from the bulk population) could be present in FACS-sorted repertoires.

This specimen consisted of PBMCs, obtained 15 days after the yellow fever booster vaccination. The receptor was isolated from a man younger than 35 who received the YFV17D yellow fever vaccine. The V call is TRBV28, the J call TRBJ1-6; D is ambiguous. The CDR3 here is CASSHPGYTPLHF. The CDR3 DNA reads TGTGCCAGCAGTCACCCAGGTTATACACCCCTCCACTTT.